The next 32 T cell receptor beta chains were all read from a single sample in a study. The table came from immunoSEQ multiplex PCR; TCRdb's copy has only in-frame clones and leaves some out. In the table there are approximately 70,000 clones, 85% to 95% of which are singletons. Sequencing used PBMCs. The receptors originated from a man aged 40-50 years with rheumatoid arthritis.

The rearrangement uses TRBV7-3 and TRBJ2-1, with D maybe TRBD1 (6 bases). Per the germline V gene, CDR1 is SGHTA and CDR2 is FQGTGA. The CDR3 is 15 residues long. Trimming stripped 5 bases from V and 2 bases from J, with 13 bases between. CDR3: CASSLEGDTYNEQFF. CDR3 nucleotides: TGTGCCAGCAGCCTTGAGGGGGACACCTACAATGAGCAGTTCTTC.

This clone came up once. The genes are TRBV28 and TRBJ2-7, with D tentatively TRBD2 (5 bases). The CDR3 length is 15 residues. Trimming cost V 4 bases and J 3 bases, with 16 bases left between them. The V gene's germline CDR1 is MDHEN and CDR2 SYDVKM. The CDR3 DNA is TGTGCCAGCAGTTCCACAGACTATTCGAACTACGAGCAGTACTTC. Its translation: CASSSTDYSNYEQYF.

The J gene is TRBJ1-5, the V gene TRBV6-6; 8 nucleotides agree with TRBD1. CDR1 is MNHNY and CDR2 is SVGAGI in the germline V gene (reference sequence). The V segment lost 2 bases and the J segment 7 bases; nucleotides outside the gene matches: 10. CDR3 length: 16 amino acids. In DNA form, the CDR3 reads TGTGCCAGCAGTTACCCTTCCGACAGGGGAGAGCAGCCCCAGCATTTT. It yields the protein CASSYPSDRGEQPQHF.

The chain carries TRBV11-3 and TRBJ2-1, with a possible D match to TRBD1 (5 bases). Germline V gives CDR1 SGHNT, CDR2 YENEEA. The germline V and J ends were trimmed by 2 bases and 7 bases, with 12 bases remaining between them. The CDR3 extends over 14 amino acids. The CDR3 protein is CASSLTPGSNEQFF. DNA of the CDR3: TGTGCCAGCAGCTTAACCCCAGGGTCAAATGAGCAGTTCTTC.

The rearrangement joins TRBV2 to TRBJ1-2; no definite D call. Per the germline V gene, CDR1 is SNHLY and CDR2 is FYNNEI. This CDR3 has 13 amino acids. V lost 7 bases and J 7 bases, leaving 16 bases between the germline ends. CDR3 residues: CASTTLTMGGYTF. The CDR3 DNA reads as TGTGCCAGCACGACTCTAACTATGGGTGGCTACACCTTC.

The rearrangement joins TRBV15 to TRBJ2-1, with TRBD2 matching 8 bases. Germline assignment: CDR1 LNHNV and CDR2 YYDKDF (reference sequence). This CDR3 is built from 19 residues. J gave up 0 bases and V 2 bases, and 12 bases lay outside the gene matches. Here the CDR3 reads CATSRPPSGGPTSYNEQFF. DNA of the CDR3: TGTGCCACCAGCAGACCGCCAAGCGGGGGACCTACCTCCTACAATGAGCAGTTCTTC.

This sequence joins TRBV3-1 (or the pseudogene TRBV3-2) and TRBJ2-7; no definite D call. The length of the CDR3 is 12 residues. Looked up from germline, CDR1 is LGHDT and CDR2 is YNNKEL (reference sequence). V was cut by 2 bases and J by 5 bases, with 7 bases left in between. DNA for the CDR3: TGTGCCAGCAGCCAACTTGGCAACGAGCAGTACTTC. It encodes CASSQLGNEQYF.

The V and J genes are TRBV28 and TRBJ1-5; 9 nucleotides line up with TRBD1. The CDR3 consists of 17 residues. Germline CDR1 MDHEN, CDR2 SYDVKM. V was clipped by 4 bases and J by 4 bases; unmatched bases: 11. The CDR3 protein is CASSSNPGTGINQPQHF. The CDR3 bases are TGTGCCAGCAGTTCCAATCCCGGGACAGGGATTAATCAGCCCCAGCATTTT.

This clone was recorded once. The CDR3 DNA is TGTGCCAGTGGACGGACCGCAAAATATGGCTACACCTTC. Protein: CASGRTAKYGYTF. V is TRBV19 and J is TRBJ1-2; D not certain. The CDR3 contains 13 residues. V was shortened by 8 bases and J by 5 bases, with 15 bases between the two germline ends. The germline V gene encodes CDR1 LNHDA and CDR2 SQIVND (reference sequence).

The chain employs TRBV7-9 and TRBJ2-7; 11 bases line up with TRBD2. The V gene's germline CDR1 is SEHNR and CDR2 FQNEAQ (reference sequence). The CDR3 spans 15 residues. Unmatched junction bases numbered 5, after V lost 5 bases and J lost 2 bases. In DNA, the CDR3 is TGTGCCAGCAGCACACCGGGACTAGCGGCCTACGAGCAGTACTTC. Translation gives CASSTPGLAAYEQYF.

The chain is built from TRBV2 and TRBJ1-2, with 7 positions matching TRBD1. This CDR3 is built from 12 residues. Germline loops: CDR1 SNHLY, CDR2 FYNNEI. The junction had 4 bases not matched to a gene; V was cut back by 8 bases and J by 4 bases. CDR3 DNA: TGTGCCAGCCAGGGGGTGGCCTATGGCTACACCTTC. This translates into CASQGVAYGYTF. The full variable domain, with the rest looked up from reference TRBV2 and TRBJ1-2, is EPEVTQTPSHQVTQMGQEVILRCVPISNHLYFYWYRQILGQKVEFLVSFYNNEISEKSEIFDDQFSVERPDGSNFTLKIRSTKLEDSAMYFCASQGVAYGYTFGSGTRLTVV.

The gene calls are TRBV5-1 and TRBJ2-1; 7 bases are shared with TRBD1. CDR1 and CDR2 from the germline V gene are SGHRS and YFSETQ. The trim removed 4 bases at V and 0 bases at J, leaving 4 bases unmatched. The CDR3 runs 15 residues. CDR3 amino acids: CASSTTGSSYNEQFF. CDR3 DNA: TGCGCCAGCAGCACGACAGGGAGCTCCTACAATGAGCAGTTCTTC.

The rearrangement links TRBV27 to TRBJ2-7; D unclear. The germline V and J ends were trimmed by 3 bases and 0 bases, with 12 bases remaining between them. Per germline, CDR1 MNHEY and CDR2 SMNVEV (reference sequence). The length of the CDR3 is 15 residues. In nucleotides, the CDR3 is TGTGCCAGCAGTTTCACGGGCAGCCCCTCCTACGAGCAGTACTTC. Protein sequence: CASSFTGSPSYEQYF.

This chain links TRBV7-8 with TRBJ1-4; 9 nucleotides agree with TRBD1. Germline-derived CDR1 and CDR2 are SGHVS and FQNEAQ. The V gene end was trimmed by 0 bases and the J gene end by 0 bases; junction bases not matched to a gene: 5. The CDR3 loop spans 18 amino acids. Written as DNA, the CDR3 is TGTGCCAGCAGCTTAGCCGGGACAGGGATCCCAACTAATGAAAAACTGTTTTTT. Translating it yields CASSLAGTGIPTNEKLFF.

The genes are TRBV7-9 and TRBJ2-2, with TRBD1 matching over 7 bases. The CDR3 has 15 residues. Looked up from germline, CDR1 is SEHNR and CDR2 is FQNEAQ (reference sequence). V dropped 2 bases and J dropped 4; count of bases not matched to a gene: 4. This CDR3 reads CASSLTGVGTGELFF. Here the CDR3 DNA reads TGTGCCAGCAGCTTAACAGGGGTGGGCACCGGGGAGCTGTTTTTT.

This sequence joins TRBV9 and TRBJ2-7, with a tentative D call TRBD1 (6 bases). The CDR3 is made up of 16 amino acids. Per the germline V gene, CDR1 is SGDLS and CDR2 is YYNGEE. Deletions cut 4 bases from V and 0 bases from J, with 17 bases between. CDR3 DNA: TGTGCCAGCAGCCCCCCGGGACACTCTCCCTCCTACGAGCAGTACTTC. Translation gives CASSPPGHSPSYEQYF.

The rearrangement joins TRBV28 to TRBJ2-6; 9 bases align to TRBD2. The CDR3 has 19 amino acids. V was clipped by 6 bases and J by 1 base; unmatched bases: 13. Germline CDR1 reads MDHEN; CDR2 reads SYDVKM. The CDR3 here is CASSREGGRAQSGANVLTF. CDR3 bases: TGTGCCAGCAGCCGAGAGGGCGGGAGGGCCCAGTCTGGGGCCAACGTCCTGACTTTC. Complete variable domain (other parts from reference TRBV28 and TRBJ2-6): DVKVTQSSRYLVKRTGEKVFLECVQDMDHENMFWYRQDPGLGLRLIYFSYDVKMKEKGDIPEGYSVSREKKERFSLILESASTNQTSMYLCASSREGGRAQSGANVLTFGAGSRLTVL.

The CDR3 here is CASSEGAPGPQHF. The CDR3 DNA reads TGTGCCAGCAGTGAAGGCGCCCCGGGGCCCCAGCATTTT. V usage is TRBV25-1 and J usage is TRBJ1-5; D gene unclear. The length of the CDR3 is 13 residues. Trimming shortened V by 2 bases and J by 9 bases, and 11 bases separated the two germline ends. The V gene's germline CDR1 is MGHDK and CDR2 SYGVNS.

This chain joins TRBV21-1 and TRBJ1-1; the listed D gene, TRBD1, was not tested against the DNA. TRBV21-1 is a listed pseudogene. CDR3 length equals 14 residues. The CDR3 bases are TGTGCCAGCAACATGGGTGGGGCTGGGACTGAAGCTTTCTTT. Translated: CASNMGGAGTEAFF.

This chain links TRBV5-8 with TRBJ1-6, with D unresolved. V was shortened by 6 bases and J by 5 bases, with 9 bases between the two germline ends. This CDR3 has 13 residues. Germline CDR1 is SGHTS and CDR2 is YDEGEE. This CDR3 is CASKPWDNSPLHF. In nucleotides, the CDR3 is TGTGCCAGCAAACCCTGGGATAATTCACCCCTCCACTTT.

The V and J genes are TRBV28 and TRBJ1-2; D gene unclear. The CDR3 runs 15 residues. Germline assignment: CDR1 MDHEN and CDR2 SYDVKM. V gave up 1 base and J gave up 1 base, with 10 bases separating them. CDR3 DNA: TGTGCCAGCAGTTTATTAGCACAGCTTAACTATGGCTACACCTTC. Amino acids: CASSLLAQLNYGYTF.

The gene calls are TRBV6-1 and TRBJ1-1, with unresolved D. Germline CDR1 reads MNHNS; CDR2 reads SASEGT. This CDR3 spans 12 amino acids. V lost 1 base, J lost 9 bases, and 9 bases lay in between. CDR3 DNA sequence: TGTGCCAGCAGTGAAGTCCCCAATAAAGCTTTCTTT. Its translation: CASSEVPNKAFF.

V is TRBV6-5 and J is TRBJ2-7; 12 bases map to TRBD2. Trimming cost V 4 bases and J 4 bases; bases outside gene matches: 8. The CDR3 has 16 amino acids. Germline assignment: CDR1 MNHEY and CDR2 SVGAGI. In DNA, the CDR3 is TGTGCCAGCAGTTCAGGACTAGCGGGAAATTGGTACGAGCAGTACTTC. Its translation: CASSSGLAGNWYEQYF.

V usage is TRBV2 and J usage is TRBJ1-5; 9 positions match TRBD1. The CDR3 spans 14 residues. Germline CDR1 reads SNHLY; CDR2 reads FYNNEI. Trimming at V came to 6 bases and at J to 2 bases, leaving 2 bases not matched to a gene. This CDR3 reads CASRTGGGNQPQHF. The CDR3 DNA sequence: TGTGCCAGCAGGACAGGGGGAGGCAATCAGCCCCAGCATTTT.

The chain joins TRBV2 to TRBJ1-1; a weak D match, TRBD1 (6 bases). Trimming cost V 1 base and J 4 bases, with 13 bases left between them. The germline V gene encodes CDR1 SNHLY and CDR2 FYNNEI. CDR3 length: 15 amino acids. CDR3: CASSEVRQGSTEAFF. The CDR3 DNA reads TGTGCCAGCAGTGAAGTGAGGCAGGGGAGCACTGAAGCTTTCTTT.

The chain is built from TRBV3-1 (or the pseudogene TRBV3-2) and TRBJ1-2, with 7 bases fitting TRBD1. This CDR3 has 15 residues. J was trimmed by 4 bases and V by 0 bases; bases with no gene match: 5. In germline, CDR1 is LGHDT, CDR2 YNNKEL (reference sequence). The DNA of the CDR3 is TGTGCCAGCAGCCAAGAAGGGACAGCTAGCTATGGCTACACCTTC. Residues: CASSQEGTASYGYTF.

The CDR3 DNA reads TGTGCCAGCAGCCCCGGACTAGGTTTCTACGAGCAGTACTTC. Residues: CASSPGLGFYEQYF. The chain is built from TRBV13 and TRBJ2-7; TRBD2 matches at 7 bases. After removal of 5 bases from V and 3 bases from J, the junction contained 7 bases not matched to a gene. There are 14 residues in the CDR3. Germline V gene lookup returns CDR1 PRHDT and CDR2 FYEKMQ (reference sequence).

The chain links TRBV3-1 (or the pseudogene TRBV3-2) to TRBJ2-7; TRBD1 matches 8 bases. Losses at the gene ends were 5 bases for V and 6 bases for J; bases not matched to a gene: 12. From germline, CDR1 is LGHDT and CDR2 YNNKEL (reference sequence). This CDR3 comprises 15 residues. The CDR3 DNA is TGTGCCAGCAGCGCAAAAGGGACAGGCCCCCTCGAGCAGTACTTC. Encoded protein: CASSAKGTGPLEQYF.

The chain has TRBV7-9 and TRBJ2-1; D is undetermined. CDR3 length: 13 residues. Germline CDR1 reads SEHNR; CDR2 reads FQNEAQ (reference sequence). The germline V and J ends were trimmed by 5 bases and 5 bases, with 10 bases remaining between them. The CDR3 region is CASSPDGNNEQFF. The DNA of the CDR3 is TGTGCCAGCAGCCCGGACGGAAACAATGAGCAGTTCTTC.

This chain links TRBV3-1 (or the pseudogene TRBV3-2) with TRBJ2-1; 8 bases agree with TRBD2. Germline CDR1 LGHDT, CDR2 YNNKEL (reference sequence). Trimming took 5 bases from V and 2 from J; bases not matched to a gene: 2. This CDR3 is built from 14 residues. Here the CDR3 DNA reads TGTGCCAGCAGCTCGGGGGGGCCCTACAATGAGCAGTTCTTC. It yields the protein CASSSGGPYNEQFF.

The chain links TRBV12-5 to TRBJ1-5; D call uncertain. The CDR3 is made up of 14 amino acids. The germline V gene has CDR1 LGHNT and CDR2 FRNRAP. Trimming pared 7 bases from V and 0 bases from J, leaving 10 bases between. Here the CDR3 reads CASAIGYSNQPQHF. CDR3 bases: TGTGCTAGTGCCATAGGATATAGCAATCAGCCCCAGCATTTT.

The chain has TRBV20-1 and TRBJ1-4; D not resolved. Germline V CDR1 and CDR2: DFQATT, SNEGSKA (reference sequence). The CDR3 extends over 10 amino acids. Trimming pared 6 bases from V and 8 bases from J, leaving 7 bases between. The CDR3 is CSAGEEKLFF. The CDR3 DNA reads as TGCAGTGCCGGCGAAGAAAAACTGTTTTTT.